The entry below describes one T cell receptor beta chain. Per the germline V gene, CDR1 is SNHLY and CDR2 is FYNNEI. The CDR3 covers 16 residues. The germline V and J ends were trimmed by 5 bases and 2 bases, with 18 bases remaining between them. This table comes from immunoSEQ multiplex PCR, and its TCRdb copy is limited to in-frame clones, with some not included. The sample carries about 260,000 clones, about nine tenths recorded once. The record originates from a study of blood T cell repertoires in COVID-19. At the level of the study: Whether acute or convalescent, the COVID-19 samples came from the United States, Italy and Spain.

The TCR comes from a woman between 40 and 55 years old with acute or convalescent COVID-19. Sequenced: peripheral blood. The rearrangement uses TRBV2 and TRBJ1-1, with a possible D match to TRBD1 (6 bases). CDR3 DNA sequence: TGTGCCAGCAGTTCATACGAGCCGGACAGTAACACTGAAGCTTTCTTT. This translates into CASSSYEPDSNTEAFF.